This T cell receptor (beta chain) was identified during a study of vaccination and CD4 T cells after COVID-19. Study background: Convalescent patients gave post-COVID blood a median about 95 days post-diagnosis, range 35 to 161. General observations from the study: Spike mono-reactivity held for 304 of 307 vaccine-specific clones in convalescent patients. Median about 86% of reactive clones detected in convalescent patients emerged only post-vaccination.

CDR3 length: 14 amino acids. V lost 3 bases to trimming and J lost 9 bases, with 15 bases between them. With the Oncomine TCR Beta short-read assay, DNA from cultured CD4+ T cells was sequenced. TCRdb redid the calling of the PCR reads with MiXCR, one entry per CDR3 protein. The sample records about 20,000 distinct CDR3 sequences, over 25% being singletons. This clonotype showed up just a few times. Its antigen is currently unknown. Treatment defined: approximately 9-day PBMC culture with coronavirus spike peptide pools or control peptides (ViraFEST assay). The sequenced sample consisted of cultured CD4+ T cells from blood. The V and J genes are TRBV12-3 or TRBV12-4 and TRBJ1-5; D remains unclear. The source is a human donor with COVID-19. The CDR3 reads CASSFGQTIRPQHF. The CDR3 DNA reads TGTGCCAGCAGTTTCGGGCAGACAATCAGGCCCCAGCATTTT.